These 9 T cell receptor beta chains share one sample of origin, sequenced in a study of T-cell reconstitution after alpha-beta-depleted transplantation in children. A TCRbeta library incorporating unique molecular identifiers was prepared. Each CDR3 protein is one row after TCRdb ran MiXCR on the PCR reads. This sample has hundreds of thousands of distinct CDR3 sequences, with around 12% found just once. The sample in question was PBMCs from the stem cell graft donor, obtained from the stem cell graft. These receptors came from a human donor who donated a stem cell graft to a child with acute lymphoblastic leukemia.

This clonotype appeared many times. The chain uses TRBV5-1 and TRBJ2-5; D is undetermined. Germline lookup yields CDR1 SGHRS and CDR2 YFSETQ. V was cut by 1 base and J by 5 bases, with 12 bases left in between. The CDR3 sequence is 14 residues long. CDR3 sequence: CASSLSRSTETQYF. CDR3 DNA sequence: TGCGCCAGCAGCTTGTCCCGAAGTACCGAGACCCAGTACTTC. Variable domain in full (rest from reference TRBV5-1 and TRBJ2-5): KAGVTQTPRYLIKTRGQQVTLSCSPISGHRSVSWYQQTPGQGLQFLFEYFSETQRNKGNFPGRFSGRQFSNSRSEMNVSTLELGDSALYLCASSLSRSTETQYFGPGTRLLVL.

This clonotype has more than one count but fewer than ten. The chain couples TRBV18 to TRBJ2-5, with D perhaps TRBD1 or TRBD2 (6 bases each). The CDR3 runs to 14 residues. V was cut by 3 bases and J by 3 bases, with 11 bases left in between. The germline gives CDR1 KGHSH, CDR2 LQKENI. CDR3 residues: CASSPLGGEETQYF. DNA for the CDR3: TGTGCCAGCTCACCCCTGGGGGGCGAAGAGACCCAGTACTTC.

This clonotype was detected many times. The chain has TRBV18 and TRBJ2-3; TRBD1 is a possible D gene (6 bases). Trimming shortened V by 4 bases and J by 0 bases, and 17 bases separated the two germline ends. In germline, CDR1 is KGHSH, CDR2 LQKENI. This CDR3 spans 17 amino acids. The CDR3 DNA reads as TGTGCCAGCTCACACCGGAAAGTCGGACAGAGCACAGATACGCAGTATTTT. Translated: CASSHRKVGQSTDTQYF.

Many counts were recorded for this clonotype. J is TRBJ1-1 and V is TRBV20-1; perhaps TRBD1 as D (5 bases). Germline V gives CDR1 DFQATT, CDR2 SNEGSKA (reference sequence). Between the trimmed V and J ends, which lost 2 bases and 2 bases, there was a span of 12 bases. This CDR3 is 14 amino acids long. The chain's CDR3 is CSARPSGANTEAFF. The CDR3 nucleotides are TGCAGTGCTAGACCTTCCGGGGCTAACACTGAAGCTTTCTTT.

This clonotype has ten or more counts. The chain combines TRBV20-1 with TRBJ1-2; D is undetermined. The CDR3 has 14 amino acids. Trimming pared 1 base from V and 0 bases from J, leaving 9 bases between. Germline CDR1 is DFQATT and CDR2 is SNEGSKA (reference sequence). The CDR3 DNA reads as TGCAGTGCTAGAGTCGACGGTCCTAACTATGGCTACACCTTC. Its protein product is CSARVDGPNYGYTF.

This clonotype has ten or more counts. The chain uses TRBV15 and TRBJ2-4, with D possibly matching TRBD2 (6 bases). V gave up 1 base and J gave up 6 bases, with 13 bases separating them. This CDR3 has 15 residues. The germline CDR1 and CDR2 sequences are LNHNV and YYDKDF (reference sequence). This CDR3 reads CATSRAGGPTNIQYF. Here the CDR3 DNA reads TGTGCCACCAGCAGAGCAGGAGGGCCTACAAACATTCAGTACTTC. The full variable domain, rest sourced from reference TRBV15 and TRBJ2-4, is DAMVIQNPRYQVTQFGKPVTLSCSQTLNHNVMYWYQQKSSQAPKLLFHYYDKDFNNEADTPDNFQSRRPNTSFCFLDIRSPGLGDTAMYLCATSRAGGPTNIQYFGAGTRLSVL.

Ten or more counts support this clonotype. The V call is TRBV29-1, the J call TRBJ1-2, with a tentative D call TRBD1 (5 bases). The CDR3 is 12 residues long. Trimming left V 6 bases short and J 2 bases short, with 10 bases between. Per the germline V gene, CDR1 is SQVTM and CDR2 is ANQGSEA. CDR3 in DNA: TGCAGCGTATATGAGGGGAACTATGGCTACACCTTC. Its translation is CSVYEGNYGYTF.

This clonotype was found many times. The CDR3 coding sequence is TGCAGTGCTAGCCCCTGGGGACGGGAGAATCAGCCCCAGCATTTT. Its translation: CSASPWGRENQPQHF. This chain connects TRBV20-1 to TRBJ1-5; possibly TRBD1 for D (5 bases). V lost 3 bases, J lost 4 bases, and 16 bases lay in between. The CDR3 sequence is 15 residues long. The V gene's germline CDR1 is DFQATT and CDR2 SNEGSKA (reference sequence).

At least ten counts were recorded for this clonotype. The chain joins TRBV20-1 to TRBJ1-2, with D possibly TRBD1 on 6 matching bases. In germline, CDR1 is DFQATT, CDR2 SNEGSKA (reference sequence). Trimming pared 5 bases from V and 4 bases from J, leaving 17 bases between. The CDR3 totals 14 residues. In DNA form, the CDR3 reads TGCAGTGCTGTCCGGACAGATGGGGGCTATGGCTACACCTTC. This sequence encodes CSAVRTDGGYGYTF.